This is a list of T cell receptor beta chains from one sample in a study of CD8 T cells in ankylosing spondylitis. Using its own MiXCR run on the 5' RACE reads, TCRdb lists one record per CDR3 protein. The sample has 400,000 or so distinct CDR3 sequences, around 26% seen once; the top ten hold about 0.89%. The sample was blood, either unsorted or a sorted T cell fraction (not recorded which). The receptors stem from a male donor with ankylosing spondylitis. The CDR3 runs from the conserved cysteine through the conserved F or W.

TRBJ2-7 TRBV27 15 CASSLSGRVVGEQYF
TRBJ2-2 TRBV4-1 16 CASSLRRTANTGELFF
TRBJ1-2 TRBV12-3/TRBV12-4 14 CASSFGSPIYGYTF
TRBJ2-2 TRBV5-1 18 CASSFRRQGAHGTGELFF
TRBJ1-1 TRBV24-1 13 CATSDPREGQAFF
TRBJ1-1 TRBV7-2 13 CASSPPSSVSAFF
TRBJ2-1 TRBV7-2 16 CASSLARQGAGNEQFF
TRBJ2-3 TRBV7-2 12 CASTLTGDTQYF
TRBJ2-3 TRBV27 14 CASSRDSRTDTQYF
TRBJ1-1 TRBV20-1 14 CSARSPLANTEAFF
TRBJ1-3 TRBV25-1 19 CASSDNPGQGVFSGNTIYF
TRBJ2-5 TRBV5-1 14 CASSLVDTQETQYF
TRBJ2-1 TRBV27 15 CASRMGLAGSNEQFF
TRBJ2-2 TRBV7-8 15 CASSLHLADTGELFF
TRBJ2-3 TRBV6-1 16 CASSERSSEVTDTQYF
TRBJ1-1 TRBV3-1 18 CASSTLPFDYRAITEAFF
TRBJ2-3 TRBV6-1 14 CASKPWGDTDTQYF
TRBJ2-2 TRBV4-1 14 CASSQEPEVGELFF
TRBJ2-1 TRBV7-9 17 CASSLTSSGSKRDEQFF
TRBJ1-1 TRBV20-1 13 CSASGGVNTEAFF
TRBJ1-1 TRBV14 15 CASSPLGPLRPEAFF
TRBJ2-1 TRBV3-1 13 CASSRSRAAEQFF
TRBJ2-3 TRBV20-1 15 CSARDRQGLKDTQYF
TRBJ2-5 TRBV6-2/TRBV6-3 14 CASSTSQFGETQYF
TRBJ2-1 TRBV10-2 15 CASSAALAGHNEQFF
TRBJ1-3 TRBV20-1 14 CSASGQGAGNTIYF
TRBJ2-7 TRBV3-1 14 CASSQDIEIYEQYF
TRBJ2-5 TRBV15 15 CATSRRTGGEETQYF
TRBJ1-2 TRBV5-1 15 CASSLELTGDPGYTF